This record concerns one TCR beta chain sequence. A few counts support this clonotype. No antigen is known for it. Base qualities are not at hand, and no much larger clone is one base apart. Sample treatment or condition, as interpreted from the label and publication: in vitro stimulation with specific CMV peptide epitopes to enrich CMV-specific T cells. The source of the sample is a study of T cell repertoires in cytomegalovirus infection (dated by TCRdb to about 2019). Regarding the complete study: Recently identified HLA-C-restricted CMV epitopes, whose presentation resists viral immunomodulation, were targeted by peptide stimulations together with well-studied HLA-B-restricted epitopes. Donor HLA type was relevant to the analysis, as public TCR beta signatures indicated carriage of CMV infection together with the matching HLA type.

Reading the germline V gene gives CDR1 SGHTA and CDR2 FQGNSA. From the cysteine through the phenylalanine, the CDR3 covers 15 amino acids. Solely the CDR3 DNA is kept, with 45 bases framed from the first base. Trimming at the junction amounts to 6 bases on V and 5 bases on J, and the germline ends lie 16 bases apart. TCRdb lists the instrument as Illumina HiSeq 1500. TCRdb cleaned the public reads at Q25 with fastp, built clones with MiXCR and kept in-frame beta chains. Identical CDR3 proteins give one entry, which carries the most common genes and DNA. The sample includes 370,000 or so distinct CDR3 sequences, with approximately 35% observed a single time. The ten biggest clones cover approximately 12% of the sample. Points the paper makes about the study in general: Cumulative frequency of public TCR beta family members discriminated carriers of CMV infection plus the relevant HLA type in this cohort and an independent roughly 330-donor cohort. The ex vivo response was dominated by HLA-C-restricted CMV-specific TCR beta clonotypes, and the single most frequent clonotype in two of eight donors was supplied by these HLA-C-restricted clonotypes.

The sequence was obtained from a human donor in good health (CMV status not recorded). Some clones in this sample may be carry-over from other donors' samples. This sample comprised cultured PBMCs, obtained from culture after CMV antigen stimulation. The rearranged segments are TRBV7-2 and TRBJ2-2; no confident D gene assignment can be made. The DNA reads TGTGCCAGCAGACGGCAGGATTGGGTGACCGGGGAGCTGTTTTTT. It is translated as CASRRQDWVTGELFF.